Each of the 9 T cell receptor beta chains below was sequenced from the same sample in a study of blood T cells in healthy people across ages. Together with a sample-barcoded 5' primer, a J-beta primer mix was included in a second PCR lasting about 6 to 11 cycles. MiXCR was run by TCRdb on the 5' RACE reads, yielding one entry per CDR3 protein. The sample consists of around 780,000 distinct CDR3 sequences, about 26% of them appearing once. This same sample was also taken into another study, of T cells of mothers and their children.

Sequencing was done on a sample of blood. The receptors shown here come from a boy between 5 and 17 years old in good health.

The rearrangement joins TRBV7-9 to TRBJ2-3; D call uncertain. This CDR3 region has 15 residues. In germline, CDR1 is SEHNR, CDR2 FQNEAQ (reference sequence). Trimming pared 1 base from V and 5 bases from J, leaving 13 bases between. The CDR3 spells CASSLGSGSGDTQYF. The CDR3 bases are TGTGCCAGCAGCTTAGGATCCGGCAGTGGAGATACGCAGTATTTT.

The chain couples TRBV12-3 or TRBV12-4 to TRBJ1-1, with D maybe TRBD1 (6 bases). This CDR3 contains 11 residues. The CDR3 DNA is TGTAAAAGTGGGGGCAAAGGGCAAGCTTTCTTT. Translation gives CKSGGKGQAFF.

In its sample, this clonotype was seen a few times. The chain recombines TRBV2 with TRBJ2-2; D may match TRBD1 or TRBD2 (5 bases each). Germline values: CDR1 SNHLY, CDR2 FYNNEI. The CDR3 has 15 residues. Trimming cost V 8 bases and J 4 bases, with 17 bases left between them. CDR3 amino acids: CASLLDRQFTGELFF. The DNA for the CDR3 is TGTGCCAGCCTACTAGACCGACAGTTCACCGGGGAGCTGTTTTTT.

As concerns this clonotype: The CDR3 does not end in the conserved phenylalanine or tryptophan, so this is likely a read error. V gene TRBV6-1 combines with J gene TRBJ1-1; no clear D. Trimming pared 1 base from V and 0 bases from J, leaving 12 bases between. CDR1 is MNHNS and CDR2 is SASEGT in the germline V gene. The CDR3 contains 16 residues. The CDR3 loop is CASSEDVGGLNTEAFS. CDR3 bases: TGTGCCAGCAGTGAAGACGTAGGCGGACTGAACACTGAAGCTTTCTCT.

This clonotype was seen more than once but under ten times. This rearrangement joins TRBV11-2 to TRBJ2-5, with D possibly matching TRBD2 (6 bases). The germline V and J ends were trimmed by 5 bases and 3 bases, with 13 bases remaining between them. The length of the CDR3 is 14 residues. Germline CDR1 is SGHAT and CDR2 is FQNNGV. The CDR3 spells CASSPLATKETQYF. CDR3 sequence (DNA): TGTGCCAGCAGCCCCCTAGCGACCAAAGAGACCCAGTACTTC.

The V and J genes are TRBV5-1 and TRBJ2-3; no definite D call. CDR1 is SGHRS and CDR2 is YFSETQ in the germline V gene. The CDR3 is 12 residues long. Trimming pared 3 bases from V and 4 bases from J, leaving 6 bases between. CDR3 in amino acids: CASSSQADTQYF. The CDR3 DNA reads TGCGCCAGCAGCTCCCAGGCAGATACGCAGTATTTT.

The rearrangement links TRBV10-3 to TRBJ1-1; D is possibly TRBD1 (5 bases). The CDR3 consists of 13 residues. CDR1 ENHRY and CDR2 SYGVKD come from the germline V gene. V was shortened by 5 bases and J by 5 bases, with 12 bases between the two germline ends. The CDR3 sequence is CAISLRGETEAFF. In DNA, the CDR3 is TGTGCCATCAGTCTCCGGGGCGAAACTGAAGCTTTCTTT.

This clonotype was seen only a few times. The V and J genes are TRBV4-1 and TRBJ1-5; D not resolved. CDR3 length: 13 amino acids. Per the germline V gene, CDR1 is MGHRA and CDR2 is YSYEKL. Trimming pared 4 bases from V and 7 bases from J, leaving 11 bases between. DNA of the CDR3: TGCGCCAGCAGCCCATGGACGGGCCAGCCCCAGCATTTT. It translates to CASSPWTGQPQHF.

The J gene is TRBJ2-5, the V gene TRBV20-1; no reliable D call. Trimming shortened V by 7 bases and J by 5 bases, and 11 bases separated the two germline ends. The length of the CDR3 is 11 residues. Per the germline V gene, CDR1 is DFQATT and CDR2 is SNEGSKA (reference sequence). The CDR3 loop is CSGDFAETQYF. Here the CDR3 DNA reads TGCAGTGGGGATTTTGCGGAGACCCAGTACTTC.